The clone carrying this TCR beta chain was recorded a few times. What it recognizes is unknown. MiXCR, applied by TCRdb to the 5' RACE reads, yields one record per CDR3 protein. This sample has roughly 700,000 distinct CDR3 sequences, with 8.6% found just once. The data were obtained in a study of identical twins. Overall study results and limits: The authors noted that invariant MAIT and iNKT cells could partly confound zero-insertion analyses.

CDR1 and CDR2 (germline): SGHRS, YFSETQ. V was clipped by 4 bases and J by 5 bases, with 9 bases between them. This CDR3 comprises 12 residues. Another study also made use of these data, one on yellow fever vaccine responses in identical twins.

The chain has TRBV5-1 and TRBJ1-1; D perhaps matches TRBD1 (6 bases). The origin of this receptor is a woman aged 18-29 years in good health. Material: PBMCs. CDR3: CASSGGRTEAFF. The CDR3 bases are TGCGCCAGCAGCGGGGGGCGGACTGAAGCTTTCTTT.